The present TCR beta chain was sequenced within a study of blood T cell repertoires in COVID-19. This clone occurred a few times. Trimming cost V 4 bases and J 2 bases, with 8 bases left between them. This CDR3 has 13 residues. Germline values: CDR1 MNHEY, CDR2 SVGEGT. Assay used: immunoSEQ multiplex PCR; TCRdb lists only in-frame clones, some missing. Among some 28,000 clones listed, about 80% were seen once. Material for sequencing was peripheral blood. The V call is TRBV6-2 or TRBV6-3, the J call TRBJ1-2; the D is unclear. The source of this sequence is a man aged 65-85 years with acute or convalescent COVID-19. CDR3 region: CASSLHSNYGYTF. The CDR3, as DNA: TGTGCCAGCAGTTTACATTCAAACTATGGCTACACCTTC.